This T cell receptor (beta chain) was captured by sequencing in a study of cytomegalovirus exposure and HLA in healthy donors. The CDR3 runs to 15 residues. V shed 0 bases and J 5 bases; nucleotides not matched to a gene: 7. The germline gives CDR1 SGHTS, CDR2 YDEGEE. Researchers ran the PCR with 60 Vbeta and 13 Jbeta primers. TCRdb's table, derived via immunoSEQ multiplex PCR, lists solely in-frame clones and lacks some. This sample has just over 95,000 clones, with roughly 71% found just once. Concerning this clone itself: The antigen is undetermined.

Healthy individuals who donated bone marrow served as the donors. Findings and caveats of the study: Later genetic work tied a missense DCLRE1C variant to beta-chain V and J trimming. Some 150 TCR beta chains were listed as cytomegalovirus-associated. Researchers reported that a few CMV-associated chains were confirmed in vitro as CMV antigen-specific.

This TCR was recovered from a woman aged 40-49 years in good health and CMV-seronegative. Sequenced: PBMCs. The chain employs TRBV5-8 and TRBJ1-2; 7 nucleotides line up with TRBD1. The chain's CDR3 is CASSLEGAGGYGYTF. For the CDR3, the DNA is TGTGCCAGCAGCTTGGAGGGGGCGGGAGGTTATGGCTACACCTTC.